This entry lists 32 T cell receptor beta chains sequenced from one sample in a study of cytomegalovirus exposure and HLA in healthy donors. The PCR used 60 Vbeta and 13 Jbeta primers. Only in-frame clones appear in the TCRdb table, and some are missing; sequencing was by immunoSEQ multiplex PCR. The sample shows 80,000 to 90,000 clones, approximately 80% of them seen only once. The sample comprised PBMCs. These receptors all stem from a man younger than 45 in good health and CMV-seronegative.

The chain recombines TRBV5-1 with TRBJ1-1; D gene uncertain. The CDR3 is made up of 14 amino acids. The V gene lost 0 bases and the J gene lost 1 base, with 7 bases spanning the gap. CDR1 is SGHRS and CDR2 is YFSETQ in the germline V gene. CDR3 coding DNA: TGCGCCAGCAGCTTGGGGGCAGCGAACACTGAAGCTTTCTTT. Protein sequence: CASSLGAANTEAFF.

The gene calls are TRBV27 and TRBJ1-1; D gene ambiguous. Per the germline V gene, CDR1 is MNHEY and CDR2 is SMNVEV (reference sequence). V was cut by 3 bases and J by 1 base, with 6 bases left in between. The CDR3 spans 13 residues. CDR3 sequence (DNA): TGTGCCAGCAGTTTCCGGTCGAACACTGAAGCTTTCTTT. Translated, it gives CASSFRSNTEAFF.

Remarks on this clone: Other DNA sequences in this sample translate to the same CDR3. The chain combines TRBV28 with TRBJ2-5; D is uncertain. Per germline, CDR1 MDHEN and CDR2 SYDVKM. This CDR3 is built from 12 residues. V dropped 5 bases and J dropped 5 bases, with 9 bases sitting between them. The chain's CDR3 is CASSPGQETQYF. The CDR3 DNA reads TGTGCCAGCAGTCCGGGTCAGGAGACCCAGTACTTC.

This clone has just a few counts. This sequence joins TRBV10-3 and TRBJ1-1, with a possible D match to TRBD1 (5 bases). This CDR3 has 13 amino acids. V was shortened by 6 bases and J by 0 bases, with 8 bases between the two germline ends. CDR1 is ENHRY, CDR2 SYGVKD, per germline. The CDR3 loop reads CAIRQGVNTEAFF. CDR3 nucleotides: TGTGCCATCAGACAAGGGGTGAACACTGAAGCTTTCTTT.

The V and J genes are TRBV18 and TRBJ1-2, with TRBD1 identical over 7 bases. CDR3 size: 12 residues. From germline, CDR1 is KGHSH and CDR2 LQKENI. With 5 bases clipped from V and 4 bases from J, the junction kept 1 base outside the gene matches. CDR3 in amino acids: CASSGTAYGYTF. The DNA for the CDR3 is TGTGCCAGCTCAGGGACAGCCTATGGCTACACCTTC.

The chain's CDR3 is CASSAGHNGSPLHF. The CDR3 nucleotides are TGTGCCAGCAGCGCAGGACACAACGGTTCACCCCTCCACTTT. This sequence joins TRBV2 and TRBJ1-6; D perhaps matches TRBD1 (5 bases). CDR3 length equals 14 residues. V lost 6 bases, J lost 9 bases, and 15 bases lay in between. Germline V CDR1 and CDR2: SNHLY, FYNNEI.

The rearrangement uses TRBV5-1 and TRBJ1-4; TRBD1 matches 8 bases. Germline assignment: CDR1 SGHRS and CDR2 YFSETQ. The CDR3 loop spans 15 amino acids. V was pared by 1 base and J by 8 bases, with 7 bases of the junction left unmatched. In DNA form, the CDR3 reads TGCGCCAGCAGCTTGTTGGGACAGGTTGAAGAAAAACTGTTTTTT. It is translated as CASSLLGQVEEKLFF. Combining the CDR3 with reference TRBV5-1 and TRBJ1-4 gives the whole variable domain KAGVTQTPRYLIKTRGQQVTLSCSPISGHRSVSWYQQTPGQGLQFLFEYFSETQRNKGNFPGRFSGRQFSNSRSEMNVSTLELGDSALYLCASSLLGQVEEKLFFGSGTQLSVL.

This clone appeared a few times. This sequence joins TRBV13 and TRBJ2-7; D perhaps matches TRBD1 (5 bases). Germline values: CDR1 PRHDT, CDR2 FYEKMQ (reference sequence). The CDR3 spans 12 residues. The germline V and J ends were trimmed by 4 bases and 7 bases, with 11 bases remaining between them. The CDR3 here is CASSSAPGEQYF. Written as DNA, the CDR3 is TGTGCCAGCAGCTCGGCACCAGGGGAGCAGTACTTC.

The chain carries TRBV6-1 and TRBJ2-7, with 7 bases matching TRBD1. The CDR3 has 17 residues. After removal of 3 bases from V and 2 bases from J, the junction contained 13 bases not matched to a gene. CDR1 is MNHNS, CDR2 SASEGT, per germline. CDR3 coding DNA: TGTGCCAGCAGTGAGTTTGGGCCTAGACAGGGAACCTACGAGCAGTACTTC. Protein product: CASSEFGPRQGTYEQYF.

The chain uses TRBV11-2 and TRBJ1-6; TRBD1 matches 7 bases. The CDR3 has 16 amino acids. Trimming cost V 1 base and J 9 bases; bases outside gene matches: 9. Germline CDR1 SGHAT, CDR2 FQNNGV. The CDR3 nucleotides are TGTGCCAGCAGCTTAGGAAGGACAGGTGTAGGTTCACCCCTCCACTTT. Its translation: CASSLGRTGVGSPLHF.

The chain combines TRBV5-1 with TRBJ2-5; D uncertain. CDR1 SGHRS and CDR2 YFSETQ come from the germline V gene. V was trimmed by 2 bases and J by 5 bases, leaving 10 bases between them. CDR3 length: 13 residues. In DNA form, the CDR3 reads TGCGCCAGCAGCTTCCGACAACAGGAGACCCAGTACTTC. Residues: CASSFRQQETQYF.

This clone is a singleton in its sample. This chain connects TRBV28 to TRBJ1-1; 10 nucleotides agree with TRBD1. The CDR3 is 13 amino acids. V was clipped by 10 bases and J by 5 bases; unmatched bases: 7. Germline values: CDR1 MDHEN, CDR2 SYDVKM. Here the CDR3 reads CATSDRGPTEAFF. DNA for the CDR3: TGTGCCACCTCCGACAGGGGGCCGACTGAAGCTTTCTTT.

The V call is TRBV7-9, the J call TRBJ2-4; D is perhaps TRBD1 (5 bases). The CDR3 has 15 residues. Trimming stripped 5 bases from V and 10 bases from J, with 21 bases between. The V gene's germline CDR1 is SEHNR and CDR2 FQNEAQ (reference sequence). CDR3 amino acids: CASSAPGPRDWIQYF. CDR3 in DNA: TGTGCCAGCAGCGCACCGGGCCCCAGGGATTGGATTCAGTACTTC.

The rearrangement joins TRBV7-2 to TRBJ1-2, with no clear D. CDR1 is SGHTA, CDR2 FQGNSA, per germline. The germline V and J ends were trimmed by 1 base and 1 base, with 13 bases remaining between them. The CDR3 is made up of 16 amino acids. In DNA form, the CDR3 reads TGTGCCAGCAGCTTAGGGACTAAGGTTTATAACTATGGCTACACCTTC. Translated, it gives CASSLGTKVYNYGYTF. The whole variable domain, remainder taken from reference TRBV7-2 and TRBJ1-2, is GAGVSQSPSNKVTEKGKDVELRCDPISGHTALYWYRQSLGQGLEFLIYFQGNSAPDKSGLPSDRFSAERTGGSVSTLTIQRTQQEDSAVYLCASSLGTKVYNYGYTFGSGTRLTVV.

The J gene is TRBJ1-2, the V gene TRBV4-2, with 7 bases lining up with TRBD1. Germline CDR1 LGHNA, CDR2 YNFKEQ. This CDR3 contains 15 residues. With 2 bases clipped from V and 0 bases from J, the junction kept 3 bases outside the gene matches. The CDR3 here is CASSQSGTANYGYTF. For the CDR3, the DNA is TGTGCCAGCAGCCAATCCGGGACAGCTAACTATGGCTACACCTTC.

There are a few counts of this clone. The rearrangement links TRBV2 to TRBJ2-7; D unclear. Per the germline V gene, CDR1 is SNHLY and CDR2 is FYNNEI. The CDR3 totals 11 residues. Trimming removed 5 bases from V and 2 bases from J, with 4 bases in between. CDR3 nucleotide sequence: TGTGCCAGCAGTCTTACCTACGAGCAGTACTTC. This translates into CASSLTYEQYF.

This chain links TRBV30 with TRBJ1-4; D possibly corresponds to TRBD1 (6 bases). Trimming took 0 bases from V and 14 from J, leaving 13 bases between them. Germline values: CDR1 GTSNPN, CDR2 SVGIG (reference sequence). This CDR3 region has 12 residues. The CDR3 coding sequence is TGTGCCTGGAGTGTACAGGGTCGTCTTCTGTTTTTT. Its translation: CAWSVQGRLLFF. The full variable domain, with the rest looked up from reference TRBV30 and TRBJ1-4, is SQTIHQWPATLVQPVGSPLSLECTVEGTSNPNLYWYRQAAGRGLQLLFYSVGIGQISSEVPQNLSASRPQDRQFILSSKKLLLSDSGFYLCAWSVQGRLLFFGSGTQLSVL.

The chain's CDR3 is CAISELRGARGYTF. In DNA, the CDR3 is TGTGCCATCAGTGAGTTGCGGGGGGCGAGGGGCTACACCTTC. The gene calls are TRBV10-3 and TRBJ1-2, with D possibly being TRBD1 (6 bases). The CDR3 length is 14 residues. CDR1 and CDR2 from the germline V gene are ENHRY and SYGVKD. V shed 1 base and J shed 8 bases, with 14 bases lying between them.

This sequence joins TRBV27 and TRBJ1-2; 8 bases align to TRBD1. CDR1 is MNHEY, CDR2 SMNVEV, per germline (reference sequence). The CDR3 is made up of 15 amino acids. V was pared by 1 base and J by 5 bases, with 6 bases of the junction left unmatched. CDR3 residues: CASSLLGRGPYGYTF. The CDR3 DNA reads TGTGCCAGCAGTTTATTGGGCAGGGGGCCTTATGGCTACACCTTC.

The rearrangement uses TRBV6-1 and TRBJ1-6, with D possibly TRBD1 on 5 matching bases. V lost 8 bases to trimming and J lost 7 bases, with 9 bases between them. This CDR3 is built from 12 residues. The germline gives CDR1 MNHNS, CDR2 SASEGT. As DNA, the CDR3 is TGTGCCAGCGGGGGAGGAAATTCACCCCTCCACTTT. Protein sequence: CASGGGNSPLHF.

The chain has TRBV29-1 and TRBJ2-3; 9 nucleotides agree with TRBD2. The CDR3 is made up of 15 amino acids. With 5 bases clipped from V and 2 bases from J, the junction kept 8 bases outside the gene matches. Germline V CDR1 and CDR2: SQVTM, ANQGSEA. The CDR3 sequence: CSVYIAGENTDTQYF. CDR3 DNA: TGCAGCGTTTACATAGCGGGGGAGAACACAGATACGCAGTATTTT.

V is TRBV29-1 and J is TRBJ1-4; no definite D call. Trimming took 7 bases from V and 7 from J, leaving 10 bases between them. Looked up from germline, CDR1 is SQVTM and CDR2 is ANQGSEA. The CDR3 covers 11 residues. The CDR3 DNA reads TGCAGCGCCTGGGAGTCTGAAAAACTGTTTTTT. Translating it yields CSAWESEKLFF.

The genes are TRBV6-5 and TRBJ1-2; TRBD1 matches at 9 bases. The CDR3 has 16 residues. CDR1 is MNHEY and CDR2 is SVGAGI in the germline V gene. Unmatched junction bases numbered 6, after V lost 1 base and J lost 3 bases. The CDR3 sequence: CASSYYPQGADYGYTF. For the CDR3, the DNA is TGTGCCAGCAGTTACTATCCACAGGGGGCGGACTATGGCTACACCTTC.

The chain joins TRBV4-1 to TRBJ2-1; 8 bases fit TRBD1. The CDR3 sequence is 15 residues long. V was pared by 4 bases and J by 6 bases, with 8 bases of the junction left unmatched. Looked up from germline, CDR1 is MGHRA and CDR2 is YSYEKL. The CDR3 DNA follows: TGCGCCAGCAGCCTAGGACAGGGAATGGGCAATGAGCAGTTCTTC. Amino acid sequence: CASSLGQGMGNEQFF.

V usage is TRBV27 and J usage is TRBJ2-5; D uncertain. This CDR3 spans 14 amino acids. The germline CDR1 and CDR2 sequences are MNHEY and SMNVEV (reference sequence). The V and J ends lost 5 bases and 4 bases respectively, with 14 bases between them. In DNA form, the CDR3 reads TGTGCCAGCAGTCCTGGGCCACATCCAGAGACCCAGTACTTC. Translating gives CASSPGPHPETQYF.

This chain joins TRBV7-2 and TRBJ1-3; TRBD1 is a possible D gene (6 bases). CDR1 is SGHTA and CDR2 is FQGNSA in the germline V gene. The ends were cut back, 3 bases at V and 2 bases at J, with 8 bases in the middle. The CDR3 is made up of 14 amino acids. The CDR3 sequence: CASSLNRAGNTIYF. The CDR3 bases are TGTGCCAGCAGCTTGAACAGGGCTGGAAACACCATATATTTT.

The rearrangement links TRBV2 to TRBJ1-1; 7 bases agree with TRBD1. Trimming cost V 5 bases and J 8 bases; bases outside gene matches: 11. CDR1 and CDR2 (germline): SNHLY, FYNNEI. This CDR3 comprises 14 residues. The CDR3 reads CASSQDRSYTEAFF. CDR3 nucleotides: TGTGCCAGCAGTCAGGACAGGTCATATACCGAAGCTTTCTTT.

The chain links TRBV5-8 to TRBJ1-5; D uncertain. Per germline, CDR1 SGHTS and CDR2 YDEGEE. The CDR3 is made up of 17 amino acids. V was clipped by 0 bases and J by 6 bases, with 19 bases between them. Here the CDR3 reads CASSLVIGTPGSQPQHF. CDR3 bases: TGTGCCAGCAGCTTGGTGATCGGCACTCCGGGAAGTCAGCCCCAGCATTTT.

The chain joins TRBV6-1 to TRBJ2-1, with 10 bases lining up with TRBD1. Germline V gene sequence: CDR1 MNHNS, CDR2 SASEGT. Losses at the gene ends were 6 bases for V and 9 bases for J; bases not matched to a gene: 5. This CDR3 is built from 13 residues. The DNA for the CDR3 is TGTGCCAGCAGGGGACAGGGGTGGACTGAGCAGTTCTTC. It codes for CASRGQGWTEQFF.

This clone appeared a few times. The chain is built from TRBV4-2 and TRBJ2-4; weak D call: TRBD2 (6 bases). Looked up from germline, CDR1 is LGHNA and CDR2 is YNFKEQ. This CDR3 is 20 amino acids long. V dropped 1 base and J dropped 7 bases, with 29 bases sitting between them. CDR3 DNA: TGTGCCAGCAGCCAAGTGTCTCTAAGACAGATTGTCGGACGGGGGAACATTCAGTACTTC. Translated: CASSQVSLRQIVGRGNIQYF.

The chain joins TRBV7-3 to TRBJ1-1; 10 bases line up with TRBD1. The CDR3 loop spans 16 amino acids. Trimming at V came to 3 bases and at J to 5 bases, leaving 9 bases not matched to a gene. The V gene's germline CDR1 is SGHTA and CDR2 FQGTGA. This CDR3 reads CASSFRGTGESTEAFF. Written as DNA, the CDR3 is TGTGCCAGCAGCTTTAGGGGGACAGGGGAATCGACTGAAGCTTTCTTT.

DNA of the CDR3: TGTGCCTGGTGTGGACTGTTGAACACTGAAGCTTTCTTT. Residues: CAWCGLLNTEAFF. The chain uses TRBV30 and TRBJ1-1, with unresolved D. The CDR3 spans 13 residues. The ends were cut back, 5 bases at V and 0 bases at J, with 10 bases in the middle. Germline CDR1 GTSNPN, CDR2 SVGIG (reference sequence).